This T cell receptor beta chain stems from a study of T cells in Graves' hyperthyroidism and ophthalmopathy. CDR1 and CDR2 from the germline V gene are SGHRS and YFSETQ. The CDR3 covers 14 residues. On this clonotype itself: This clone may be a read error of a much larger clone one base away.

There were TCR beta CDR3 regions amplified from RNA transcripts. First-round RT-PCR of the TCR CDR3 relied on the HTBI primer set. MiXCR, run by TCRdb on the multiplex PCR reads, gives a single entry per CDR3 protein. This table has 490,000 or so distinct CDR3 sequences, more than 15% appearing once. The V call is TRBV5-1, the J call TRBJ2-2; tentative D call: TRBD1 (6 bases). The specimen was blood. This clonotype was obtained from a woman aged 25-40 years with Graves' ophthalmopathy. CDR3 nucleotide sequence: TGCGCCAGCAGCTCAGGGGAGAACACCGGGGAGCTGCTTTTT. Translated: CASSSGENTGELLF.